A selection of T cell receptor beta chains follows, all from one sample in a study of Ad26.COV2.S vaccination and SARS-CoV-2 variants. The table came from immunoSEQ multiplex PCR; TCRdb's copy has only in-frame clones and leaves some out. The sample holds hundreds of thousands of clones, more than 75% seen once. Specimen: peripheral blood, collected in a trial of Ad26.COV2.S vaccine versus placebo. The receptors come from a person between 18 and 65 years old who received the Ad26.COV2.S COVID-19 vaccine or a placebo. CDR3s include the opening cysteine and the closing phenylalanine or tryptophan. A D gene is named only where the DNA matches it firmly. Clone size is shown for a subset of rows, as once, few, many or a class of expanded clone.

16	TRBV19	NA	TRBD1	TRBJ1-6	TGTGCCAGTAGTATTGGACAGGGGGGATATAATTCACCCCTCCACTTT	CASSIGQGGYNSPLHF
15	TRBV5-1	NA	NA	TRBJ2-2	TGCGCCAGCAGCTCCGGGGGGCGTTCCACCGGGGAGCTGTTTTTT	CASSSGGRSTGELFF
13	TRBV25-1	NA	NA	TRBJ2-7	TGTGCCAGCAGTGAGGAAATGAGGGCAGAGCAGTACTTC	CASSEEMRAEQYF
15	TRBV5-4	NA	TRBD1	TRBJ1-1	TGTGCCAGCAGCTTGTCCCAGGGGGCTAGGACTGAAGCTTTCTTT	CASSLSQGARTEAFF
14	TRBV6-1	NA	NA	TRBJ2-2	NA	CASSEALRAGELFF
18	TRBV5-4	NA	TRBD2	TRBJ2-3	TGTGCCAGCAGCTTGACTAGCGGGGGACCCTCTAGCACAGATACGCAGTATTTT	CASSLTSGGPSSTDTQYF
12	TRBV12-3/TRBV12-4	NA	NA	TRBJ2-7	TGTGCCACCTCGACTGGATCCTACGAGCAGTACTTC	CATSTGSYEQYF
15	TRBV7-2	NA	TRBD2	TRBJ2-3	TGTGCCAGCAGCTGGGGGGGACTAGCCCCTGATACGCAGTATTTT	CASSWGGLAPDTQYF
13	TRBV5-1	NA	TRBD1	TRBJ2-7	TGCGCCAGCACCCCGGCAGGGGGTTACGAGCAGTACTTC	CASTPAGGYEQYF
15	TRBV27	NA	NA	TRBJ1-1	TGTGCCAGCAGTTTATCACAGGTCCTCCTGACTGAAGCTTTCTTT	CASSLSQVLLTEAFF
16	TRBV9	NA	TRBD2	TRBJ2-5	TGTGCCAGCAGCGTAGGAGTAGCGGGGGGACAAGAGACCCAGTACTTC	CASSVGVAGGQETQYF
17	TRBV6-2/TRBV6-3	NA	NA	TRBJ1-5	TGTGCCAGCAGCCCTGAGCCTCAGGGATGGAGCAATCAGCCCCAGCATTTT	CASSPEPQGWSNQPQHF
14	TRBV25-1	NA	NA	TRBJ1-2	TGTGCCAGCAGTGAATATGGGGGGGGCTATGGCTACACCTTC	CASSEYGGGYGYTF
15	TRBV19	NA	TRBD2	TRBJ2-5	TGTGCCAGTAGTCCCAGCGGACTAGCGGGGGCCTACCAGTACTTC	CASSPSGLAGAYQYF
16	TRBV5-1	NA	NA	TRBJ2-3	TGCGCCAGCAGCTTGGAGGCGGTAAGGCCCACAGATACGCAGTATTTT	CASSLEAVRPTDTQYF
20	TRBV19	NA	TRBD2	TRBJ2-1	TGTGCCAGTAGTGCGAGACTAGCGGGGGGCGAGCCTCTTTCCTACAATGAGCAGTTCTTC	CASSARLAGGEPLSYNEQFF
14	TRBV7-9	few	TRBD1	TRBJ1-6	TGTGCCAGCAGCTCGGGACAGATTAATTCACCCCTCCACTTT	CASSSGQINSPLHF
14	TRBV6-2/TRBV6-3	NA	NA	TRBJ1-2	TGTGCCAGCAGTTACGGGAGAGGGGCCTATGGCTACACCTTC	CASSYGRGAYGYTF
14	TRBV6-1	NA	TRBD1	TRBJ2-7	TGTGCCAGCAGTGAAGGGACAGGGATTTACGAGCAGTACTTC	CASSEGTGIYEQYF
14	TRBV2	NA	NA	TRBJ2-3	TGTGCCAGCAGTGAACAGCGGAGCACAGATACGCAGTATTTT	CASSEQRSTDTQYF
16	TRBV13	NA	TRBD1	TRBJ1-6	TGTGCCAGCAGCTCCGCAGGGGGGACAATGGATTCACCCCTCCACTTT	CASSSAGGTMDSPLHF
14	TRBV4-1	NA	NA	TRBJ1-2	TGCGCCAGCAGCCAACCACTAGACGGCTATGGCTACACCTTC	CASSQPLDGYGYTF
13	TRBV14	NA	NA	TRBJ1-1	TGTGCCAGCAGCCCATGGGGGGAGGCTGAAGCTTTCTTT	CASSPWGEAEAFF
15	TRBV5-1	NA	TRBD1	TRBJ1-1	TGCGCCAGCAGCTTGGTATCAGGGGGAGGAACTGAAGCTTTCTTT	CASSLVSGGGTEAFF
15	TRBV7-9	NA	NA	TRBJ2-2	TGTGCCAGCAAACCGGAGGGGAATTCCACCGGGGAGCTGTTTTTT	CASKPEGNSTGELFF
16	TRBV3-1/TRBV3-2	NA	NA	TRBJ1-1	TGTGCCAGCAGCCAAGATGTTGGGGTACTGGTGACTGAAGCTTTCTTT	CASSQDVGVLVTEAFF
14	TRBV19	NA	NA	TRBJ1-5	TGTGCAGGGAGCAGCGAGAATAGCAGACAGCCCCAGCATTTT	CAGSSENSRQPQHF